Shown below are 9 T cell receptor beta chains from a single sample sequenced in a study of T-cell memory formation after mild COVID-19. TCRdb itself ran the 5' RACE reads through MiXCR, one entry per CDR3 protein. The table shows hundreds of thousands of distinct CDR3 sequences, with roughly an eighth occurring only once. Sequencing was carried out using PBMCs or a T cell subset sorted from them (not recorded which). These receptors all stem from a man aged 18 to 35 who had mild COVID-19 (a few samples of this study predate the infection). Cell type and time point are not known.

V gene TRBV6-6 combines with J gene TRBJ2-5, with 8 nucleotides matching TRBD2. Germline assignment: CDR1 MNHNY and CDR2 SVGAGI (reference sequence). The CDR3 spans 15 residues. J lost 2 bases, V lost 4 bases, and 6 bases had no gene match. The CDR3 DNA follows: TGTGCCAGCAGTTGGGCTAGCGGGTATCAAGAGACCCAGTACTTC. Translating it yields CASSWASGYQETQYF.

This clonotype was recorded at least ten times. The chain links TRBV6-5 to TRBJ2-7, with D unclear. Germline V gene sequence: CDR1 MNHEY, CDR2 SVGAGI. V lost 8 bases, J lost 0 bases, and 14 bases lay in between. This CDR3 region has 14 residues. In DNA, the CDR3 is TGTGCCAGCTTCCCGATAGGTAGCTCCTACGAGCAGTACGTC. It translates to CASFPIGSSYEQYV.

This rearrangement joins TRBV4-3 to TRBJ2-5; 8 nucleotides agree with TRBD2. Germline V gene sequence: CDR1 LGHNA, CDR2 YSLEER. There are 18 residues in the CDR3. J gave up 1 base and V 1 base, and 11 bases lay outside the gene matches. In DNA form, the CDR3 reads TGCGCCAGCAGCCAAGCGCTAGCGGGCACTACTCTCCAAGAGACCCAGTACTTC. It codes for CASSQALAGTTLQETQYF.

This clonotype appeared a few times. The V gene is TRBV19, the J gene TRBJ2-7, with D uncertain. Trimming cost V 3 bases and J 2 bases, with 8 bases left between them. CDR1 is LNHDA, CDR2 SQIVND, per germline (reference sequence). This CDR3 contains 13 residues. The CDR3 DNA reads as TGTGCCAGTAGTATGCCAGGCCCCTACGAGCAGTACTTC. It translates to CASSMPGPYEQYF.

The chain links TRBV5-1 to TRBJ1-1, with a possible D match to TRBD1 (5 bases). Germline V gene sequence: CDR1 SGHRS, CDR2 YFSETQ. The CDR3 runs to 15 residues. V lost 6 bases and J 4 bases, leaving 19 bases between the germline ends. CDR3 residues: CASTPLQGQGTEAFF. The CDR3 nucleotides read TGCGCCAGCACCCCCCTCCAAGGCCAGGGCACTGAAGCTTTCTTT.

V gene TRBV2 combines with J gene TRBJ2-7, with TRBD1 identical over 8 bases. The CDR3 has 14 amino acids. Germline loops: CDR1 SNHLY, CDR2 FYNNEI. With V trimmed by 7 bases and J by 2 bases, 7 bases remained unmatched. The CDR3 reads CASTRQGPAYEQYF. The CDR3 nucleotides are TGTGCCAGCACACGACAGGGGCCCGCCTACGAGCAGTACTTC.

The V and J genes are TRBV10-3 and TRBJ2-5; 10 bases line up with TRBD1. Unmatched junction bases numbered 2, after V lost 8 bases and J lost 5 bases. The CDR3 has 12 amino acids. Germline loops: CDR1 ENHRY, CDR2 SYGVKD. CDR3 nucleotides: TGTGCCATCGGGACAGGGGTTGAGACCCAGTACTTC. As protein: CAIGTGVETQYF.

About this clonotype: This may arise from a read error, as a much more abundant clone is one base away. The DNA of the CDR3 is TGTGCCAGCAGCTTACAGGGCGCGGATGAAAAACTGTTTTTT. This codes for CASSLQGADEKLFF. The chain joins TRBV5-4 to TRBJ1-4, with D perhaps TRBD1 (6 bases). The CDR3 length is 14 residues. Germline assignment: CDR1 SGHNT and CDR2 YYREEE (reference sequence). V was clipped by 2 bases and J by 6 bases, with 11 bases between them.

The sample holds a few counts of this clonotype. The CDR3 region has the DNA TGTGCCAGCAGCCTAGAACAGGGGGTTCGGGAGACCCAGTACTTC. As protein: CASSLEQGVRETQYF. The genes are TRBV7-9 and TRBJ2-5, with 8 bases aligning to TRBD1. This CDR3 spans 15 amino acids. Trimming at V came to 5 bases and at J to 5 bases, leaving 10 bases not matched to a gene. Germline lookup yields CDR1 SEHNR and CDR2 FQNEAQ (reference sequence).